A selection of T cell receptor beta chains follows, all from one sample in a study of T cells after yellow fever vaccination. Using its own MiXCR run on the 5' RACE reads, TCRdb lists one record per CDR3 protein. Here the sample spans about 580,000 distinct CDR3 sequences, about a sixth being singletons. The input for sequencing was PBMCs, taken 4 to 6 days after the first yellow fever vaccination. These receptors were taken from a man between 18 and 35 years old who received the YFV17D yellow fever vaccine. Both conserved end residues are part of each CDR3. The order of the fields is V gene, clone size, D gene, J gene, CDR3 DNA, CDR3 protein. The D gene is left open where the match is weak. Expanded clones are given a class, and other clones once, few, many or no size at all.

TRBV19	NA	TRBD1	TRBJ2-5	TGTGCCAGTAGAACTGACAGGGGAGGGACCCAGTACTTC	CASRTDRGGTQYF
TRBV7-2	NA	NA	TRBJ1-1	TGTGCCAGCAGCTCTCATTATACAGGAGGCACTGAAGCTTTCTTT	CASSSHYTGGTEAFF
TRBV5-1	NA	TRBD2	TRBJ2-3	TGCGCCAGCAGCCCTGGACTAGCCGTAGGTGCAGATACGCAGTATTTT	CASSPGLAVGADTQYF
TRBV10-2	NA	TRBD2	TRBJ2-5	TGCGCCAGCAAAGTCGGGGGGGCGGAGACCCAGTACTTC	CASKVGGAETQYF
TRBV12-3/TRBV12-4	once	NA	TRBJ2-1	TGTGCCAGCAGTCTCATGGGGGGCTACAATGAGCAGTTCTTC	CASSLMGGYNEQFF
TRBV4-1	NA	TRBD2	TRBJ2-1	TGCGCCAGCAGCCCAGAACTAGCGGGGGGGCACAATGAGCAGTTCTTC	CASSPELAGGHNEQFF
TRBV10-3	few	TRBD2	TRBJ2-3	TGTGCCATCACGGGGGGAGGCACAGATACGCAGTATTTT	CAITGGGTDTQYF
TRBV5-4	many	TRBD2	TRBJ2-3	TGTGCCAGCAGCTCCGGACTAGCGGGCCTCACAGATACGCAGTATTTT	CASSSGLAGLTDTQYF
TRBV11-1	few	NA	TRBJ2-2	TGTGCCAGCAGCCCGCCTAGCGTCCGAGGGACCGGGGAGCTGTTTTTT	CASSPPSVRGTGELFF
TRBV20-1	NA	NA	TRBJ2-1	TGCAGTGCTACAGGTCCTCCCGGAGGGGATGAGCAGTTCTTC	CSATGPPGGDEQFF
TRBV6-5	few	NA	TRBJ1-6	TGTGCCAGCAGTTATCAGGCTCCGTTCGGTTCACCCCTCCACTTT	CASSYQAPFGSPLHF
TRBV6-2/TRBV6-3	few	NA	TRBJ1-1	TGTGCCAGCAGTTATGGAGCACCGGTAGGTGAAGCTTTCTTT	CASSYGAPVGEAFF
TRBV6-1	few	NA	TRBJ1-4	TGTGCCAGCAGTGCCAACGGGCAGACAAATGAAAAACTGTTTTTT	CASSANGQTNEKLFF
TRBV5-1	NA	TRBD1	TRBJ1-2	TGCGCCAGCAGGGAGGGGGCGGACTATGGCTACACCTTC	CASREGADYGYTF
TRBV6-1	few	NA	TRBJ2-2	TGTGCCAGCAGGAGGAACCCAGCAACCGGGGAGCTGTTTTTT	CASRRNPATGELFF
TRBV15	few	TRBD2	TRBJ2-3	TGTGCCACCAGCAGACGACTAGCGGGGGGGGGCACAGATACGCAGTATTTT	CATSRRLAGGGTDTQYF
TRBV7-8	NA	NA	TRBJ2-1	TGTGCCAGCAGCACTAGTCGTGCTTGGAATGAGCAGTTCTTC	CASSTSRAWNEQFF
TRBV6-1	few	NA	TRBJ1-2	TGTGCCAGCTCACTATCCTCGGACGGGAATGGCTACACCTTC	CASSLSSDGNGYTF
TRBV2	NA	TRBD2	TRBJ2-1	TGTGCCAGCAGTCGGGGGGGCACCTCCTACAATGAGCAGTTCTTC	CASSRGGTSYNEQFF
TRBV5-6	NA	NA	TRBJ2-5	TGTGCCAGCAGCTTGGCATGGGAATTGGAGACCCAGTACTTC	CASSLAWELETQYF
TRBV4-1	NA	TRBD2	TRBJ2-7	TGCGCCAGCAGCCAAGGGACTAGCGGGGGACCCTACGAGCAGTACTTC	CASSQGTSGGPYEQYF
TRBV15	many	TRBD1	TRBJ1-2	TGTGCCACCAGCAGAGACCGGGACAGATACTATGGCTACACCTTC	CATSRDRDRYYGYTF
TRBV7-2	NA	NA	TRBJ2-3	TGTGCCAGCAGCCAACCTTACGTGGGCACGCAGTATTTT	CASSQPYVGTQYF
TRBV6-2/TRBV6-3	NA	NA	TRBJ2-1	TGTGCCAGCAGTTACGGCATCGATGAGCAGTTCTTC	CASSYGIDEQFF
TRBV5-5	NA	NA	TRBJ2-7	TGTGCCAGCAGCTTGTTGGCAGGGGAGGCCTACGAGCAGTACTTC	CASSLLAGEAYEQYF
TRBV20-1	NA	NA	TRBJ2-5	TGCAGTGCTAGAATAGGGCGGTTGGAGACCCAGTACTTC	CSARIGRLETQYF
TRBV10-2	NA	NA	TRBJ1-2	TGCGCCAGCAGTGAACTACGCCAGCCCTACTATGGCTACACCTTC	CASSELRQPYYGYTF
TRBV15	few	TRBD2	TRBJ2-2	TGTGCCACCAGGGGGGCCAAAGGGACTAGCGGCACCGGGGAGCTGTTTTTT	CATRGAKGTSGTGELFF
TRBV10-3	NA	TRBD1	TRBJ1-2	TGTGCCATCACTGGACAGGCCTATGGCTACACCTTC	CAITGQAYGYTF
TRBV7-8	NA	NA	TRBJ2-2	TGTGCCAGCAGACCAACAATACAGGGCACCGGGGAGCTGTTTTTT	CASRPTIQGTGELFF